This T cell receptor (beta chain) was sequenced for a study of T cell responses to AZD1222 COVID-19 vaccine. Of note for this clone: As yet, its antigen is unknown.

This CDR3 is built from 13 residues. V shed 0 bases and J shed 6 bases, with 8 bases lying between them. Germline lookup yields CDR1 MNHEY and CDR2 SMNVEV (reference sequence). Points from the study as a whole: There were mostly white British donors and more females than males, and clonal diversity was possibly underestimated. Spike-wide vaccine-associated CD4 TCRs dominated at 160-218 and 743-854.

TCRdb's copy holds only in-frame clones and misses some; the assay was immunoSEQ multiplex PCR. Among under 200,000 clones, around 87% were seen once, and the ten largest hold approximately 4.3%. This sequence originates from an adult who received the AZD1222 COVID-19 vaccine. Source: peripheral blood, taken 28 days after the second AZD1222 dose. V usage is TRBV27 and J usage is TRBJ1-1, with TRBD1 as a possible D gene (5 bases). The CDR3 loop reads CASSLSRGAEAFF. CDR3 in DNA: TGTGCCAGCAGTTTATCGAGAGGGGCTGAAGCTTTCTTT.